This TCR beta chain was recovered during a study of T-cell memory formation after mild COVID-19. V shed 4 bases, J shed 0 bases, and the junction held 4 bases outside the gene matches. This CDR3 is built from 17 residues. CDR1 is SEHNR, CDR2 FQNEAQ, per germline (reference sequence). Worth noting for this clonotype: Its antigen remains unknown.

TCRdb analysed the 5' RACE reads with MiXCR anew, one entry per CDR3 protein. This sample has roughly 130,000 distinct CDR3 sequences; about 17% occur once, and the top ten carry about 14%. Findings and caveats of the study: CD4+ contracting clones were mainly CM and EM; CD8+ ones, EMRA.

Sequencing was carried out using PBMCs or a T cell subset sorted from them (not recorded which). This chain joins TRBV7-9 and TRBJ2-1, with 12 bases that match TRBD2. The clonotype was recovered from an adult woman who had mild COVID-19 (a few samples of this study predate the infection). Cell type and time point are not known. CDR3 DNA sequence: TGTGCCAGCAGCTCTTGGACTAGCGGGGTCTCCTACAATGAGCAGTTCTTC. It specifies CASSSWTSGVSYNEQFF.